The rows below give T cell receptor beta chains drawn from one sample of a study of T-cell reconstitution after alpha-beta-depleted transplantation in children. TCRdb processed the PCR reads anew with MiXCR; each CDR3 protein has one entry. The sample yields hundreds of thousands of distinct CDR3 sequences, around a sixth seen once. This material consisted of PBMCs from the stem cell graft donor, taken from the stem cell graft. Receptor source: a human donor who donated a stem cell graft to a child with acute myeloid leukemia. Both conserved end residues are part of each CDR3. The D gene is left open where the match is weak.

j_call d_call v_call cdr3_aa
TRBJ1-6 . TRBV20-1 CSASPGLYSPLHF
TRBJ2-3 TRBD2 TRBV20-1 CSGSSGGADTQYF
TRBJ1-1 . TRBV5-1 CASRQRGNTEAFF
TRBJ2-5 . TRBV7-9 CASSLVATGVETQYF
TRBJ2-7 . TRBV7-2 CASMGASSYEQYF
TRBJ1-5 . TRBV20-1 CSASPQGPIQIPIDQPQHF
TRBJ2-2 TRBD2 TRBV7-9 CASSFIAGVYAGELFF
TRBJ1-5 . TRBV20-1 CSVGEWGRGGNQPQHF
TRBJ1-1 . TRBV7-9 CASSARDRGITEAFF
TRBJ2-1 . TRBV6-5 CASSYRGLHNEQFF
TRBJ1-2 . TRBV6-5 CASSYMREGGYTF
TRBJ2-6 . TRBV7-9 CASSLGPPGANVLTF
TRBJ1-1 TRBD1 TRBV6-1 CASSEALQGGQGSEAFF
TRBJ1-1 . TRBV12-3/TRBV12-4 CASRIVLNTEAFF
TRBJ2-7 . TRBV12-3/TRBV12-4 CASSTTGNEQYF
TRBJ1-2 . TRBV20-1 CSAGWGYTF
TRBJ1-2 . TRBV20-1 CSARATRGGNYGYTF
TRBJ2-5 TRBD1 TRBV27 CASRWDSEKTQYF
TRBJ2-4 . TRBV12-3/TRBV12-4 CASSYSNRAKNIQYF
TRBJ2-7 TRBD1 TRBV20-1 CSASLDRGEEQYF
TRBJ2-5 . TRBV20-1 CSAEEGNLETQYF
TRBJ2-1 . TRBV7-9 CASRPRWQRFPYNEQFF
TRBJ1-2 TRBD1 TRBV5-6 CASRRDRGISTF
TRBJ1-2 . TRBV13 CASSLGPQGGYGYTF
TRBJ1-1 . TRBV6-2/TRBV6-3 CASSYSLGVVEAFF
TRBJ2-7 TRBD1 TRBV7-2 CASSLAQGTGGTRQYF
TRBJ2-1 TRBD2 TRBV20-1 CSAPGGPYNEQFF
TRBJ2-2 . TRBV4-3 CASSQGPMNTGELFF
TRBJ2-3 . TRBV6-1 CASTQPGTQYF
TRBJ1-2 . TRBV29-1 CSVRDYGYTF
TRBJ2-7 TRBD1 TRBV29-1 CSALTGSYEQYF
TRBJ2-5 . TRBV5-1 CASSSDGKETQYF
TRBJ2-3 TRBD2 TRBV20-1 CSAKGVAGPSVTDTQYF
TRBJ2-1 TRBD2 TRBV6-1 CASSKRGSSYNEQFF
TRBJ2-7 . TRBV9 CASSSAGSEQYF
TRBJ2-3 . TRBV27 CASGGASTDTQYF
TRBJ2-1 TRBD2 TRBV4-3 CASSRLPTSGGTHEQFF
TRBJ2-6 TRBD1 TRBV29-1 CSVGRTGGSGANVLTF
TRBJ2-1 TRBD1 TRBV20-1 CSATAAGQGDWLGYNEQFF
TRBJ2-1 . TRBV2 CASRPTGGEQFF
TRBJ2-2 TRBD1 TRBV12-3/TRBV12-4 CASVAGTGRGHTGELFF
TRBJ2-4 . TRBV11-3 CASRATEDIQYF
TRBJ2-1 . TRBV6-5 CASSYSRQGGGNEQFF
TRBJ1-5 . TRBV7-2 CASRHLGRGGQPQHF
TRBJ2-2 . TRBV6-5 CASSYMGQSNTGELFF
TRBJ2-7 TRBD2 TRBV20-1 CSAVGLAGASYEQYF
TRBJ2-1 TRBD1 TRBV4-3 CASSQDRRGRNEQFF